One TCR beta chain is described in this entry. Its antigen is as yet unknown. V was cut by 3 bases and J by 3 bases, with 10 bases left in between. Germline V gene lookup returns CDR1 MNHEY and CDR2 SMNVEV (reference sequence). CDR3 length: 14 residues. Use of 60 Vbeta and 13 Jbeta primers characterized the PCR. Profiling relied on immunoSEQ multiplex PCR, and the TCRdb table lists in-frame clones only, not all of them. In total, the table holds more than 100,000 clones. These data are taken from a study of cytomegalovirus exposure and HLA in healthy donors. Points from the study as a whole: Roughly uniform sequencing depth across donors was assumed, possibly incorrectly. Later on, a genetic analysis was performed. It linked a missense variant in DCLRE1C with V- and J-gene trimming of TCR beta.

The TCR originated in a man aged 18-30 years in good health and CMV-seronegative. Sequenced material: PBMCs. The chain uses TRBV27 and TRBJ2-3; possibly TRBD1 for D (6 bases). The CDR3 spells CASSLWQGTDTQYF. The CDR3 DNA reads TGTGCCAGCAGTTTGTGGCAGGGGACAGATACGCAGTATTTT.